What follows are 27 T cell receptor beta chains derived from one specimen sequenced in a study of radiation and T cells in renal cell carcinoma (dated by TCRdb to about 2020). The time point label for this specimen denotes: blood 2 weeks post-SBRT. Sample treatment or condition, as interpreted from the label and publication: 15 Gy SBRT to primary tumor, nephrectomy 4 weeks later. Receptors were amplified or captured by the immunoSEQ multiplex PCR assay. TCRdb limited this immuneACCESS table to in-frame rearrangements with V and J called. A share of clones is missing; checked studies link under half to unresolved V genes, and the rest is unexplained. In all, the sample holds some 130,000 clones, and around four fifths of those were seen once. 1.5% to 2% of the sample comes from the top ten. This material consisted of blood, taken from a patient whose treatment included radiotherapy and nephrectomy. The source is an older woman with renal cell carcinoma.

Only one count was recorded for this clone. This chain joins TRBV9 and TRBJ1-3; D may be TRBD1 (6 bases). Germline CDR1 SGDLS, CDR2 YYNGEE. With 3 bases removed from V and 5 bases from J, the gap between germline ends came to 15 bases. This CDR3 contains 15 residues. CDR3 sequence reads: CASSAEQGHRNTIYF. The CDR3 DNA reads TGTGCCAGCAGCGCCGAGCAGGGGCATAGAAACACCATATATTTT.

This sequence joins TRBV6-1 and TRBJ1-4; possible D gene TRBD1, 6 bases. CDR3 length: 16 amino acids. CDR1 and CDR2 (germline): MNHNS, SASEGT. V was cut by 4 bases and J by 1 base, with 13 bases left in between. CDR3 sequence reads: CASSGPRTETNEKLFF. In nucleotides, the CDR3 is TGTGCCAGCAGTGGACCCCGGACAGAAACTAATGAAAAACTGTTTTTT.

This clone occurred a few times. CDR3 nucleotide sequence: TGTGCCACCAGCAAGAACAGGGGGTCGAACACCGGGGAGCTGTTTTTT. Protein product: CATSKNRGSNTGELFF. This chain links TRBV15 with TRBJ2-2, with TRBD1 identical over 8 bases. Trimming cost V 4 bases and J 0 bases; bases outside gene matches: 4. Germline V gene sequence: CDR1 LNHNV, CDR2 YYDKDF (reference sequence). CDR3 length: 16 residues. The full variable domain, with the rest looked up from reference TRBV15 and TRBJ2-2, is DAMVIQNPRYQVTQFGKPVTLSCSQTLNHNVMYWYQQKSSQAPKLLFHYYDKDFNNEADTPDNFQSRRPNTSFCFLDIRSPGLGDTAMYLCATSKNRGSNTGELFFGEGSRLTVL.

V and J are TRBV15 and TRBJ2-3; D is unclear. Germline V gene sequence: CDR1 LNHNV, CDR2 YYDKDF (reference sequence). CDR3 length equals 14 residues. Trimming shortened V by 1 base and J by 4 bases, and 9 bases separated the two germline ends. As DNA, the CDR3 is TGTGCCACCAGCAGAGCCCTAGGCGCAGATACGCAGTATTTT. Protein: CATSRALGADTQYF.

V gene TRBV7-9 combines with J gene TRBJ1-1, with D maybe TRBD1 (6 bases). CDR1 is SEHNR and CDR2 is FQNEAQ in the germline V gene (reference sequence). V was cut by 6 bases and J by 1 base, with 12 bases left in between. The CDR3 runs 14 residues. This CDR3 reads CASRQYRENTEAFF. The DNA for the CDR3 is TGTGCCAGCAGGCAATACAGGGAGAACACTGAAGCTTTCTTT.

Here the CDR3 DNA reads TGTGCCAGCAGCCCAACCTTGGGGGAGCCCCAGCATTTT. Translating it yields CASSPTLGEPQHF. The gene calls are TRBV6-5 and TRBJ1-5; tentative D call: TRBD1 (5 bases). The germline V gene encodes CDR1 MNHEY and CDR2 SVGAGI. V lost 6 bases and J lost 8, with 14 bases in between. The CDR3 extends over 13 amino acids.

This sequence joins TRBV5-4 and TRBJ2-7; tentative D call: TRBD1 (6 bases). From germline, CDR1 is SGHNT and CDR2 YYREEE (reference sequence). V was pared by 4 bases and J by 6 bases, with 20 bases between. There are 15 residues in the CDR3. The CDR3 coding sequence is TGTGCCAGCAGCCAATCCCTGGCAGGGACATTCGAGCAGTACTTC. It specifies CASSQSLAGTFEQYF.

Turning to this clone: The same CDR3 arises from other DNA sequences in this sample as well. The rearrangement uses TRBV9 and TRBJ2-5; possibly TRBD1 for D (6 bases). V lost 2 bases and J lost 0, with 8 bases in between. Per the germline V gene, CDR1 is SGDLS and CDR2 is YYNGEE. This CDR3 contains 14 residues. For the CDR3, the DNA is TGTGCCAGCAGCGTTACAGGGTACCAAGAGACCCAGTACTTC. The encoded protein is CASSVTGYQETQYF.

The chain links TRBV19 to TRBJ1-2; TRBD1 is a possible D gene (6 bases). The V end lost 3 bases, the J end lost 4 bases, and 18 bases lay between the germline ends. This CDR3 is built from 16 residues. Per the germline V gene, CDR1 is LNHDA and CDR2 is SQIVND (reference sequence). This chain's CDR3 is CASSISGGQGVYGYTF. Here the CDR3 DNA reads TGTGCCAGTAGTATTAGCGGGGGGCAAGGGGTCTATGGCTACACCTTC. Together with reference TRBV19 and TRBJ1-2, the CDR3 gives the full variable domain: DGGITQSPKYLFRKEGQNVTLSCEQNLNHDAMYWYRQDPGQGLRLIYYSQIVNDFQKGDIAEGYSVSREKKESFPLTVTSAQKNPTAFYLCASSISGGQGVYGYTFGSGTRLTVV.

The chain links TRBV2 to TRBJ2-5; 7 positions match TRBD2. Trimming removed 7 bases from V and 5 bases from J; junction bases left unmatched: 13. The CDR3 has 15 amino acids. CDR1 is SNHLY, CDR2 FYNNEI, per germline. Here the CDR3 DNA reads TGTGCCAGCACCCTGCTAGCGGAAGTTGGGGAGACCCAGTACTTC. This translates into CASTLLAEVGETQYF.

With regard to this clone: Distinct nucleotide sequences in the sample also encode this CDR3. V gene TRBV13 combines with J gene TRBJ1-1; D is ambiguous. Trimming removed 4 bases at V and 0 bases at J, with 9 bases between. The CDR3 spans 14 residues. Germline lookup yields CDR1 PRHDT and CDR2 FYEKMQ (reference sequence). The CDR3 region has the DNA TGTGCCAGCAGCTCGACTGGTATGAACACTGAAGCTTTCTTT. Protein product: CASSSTGMNTEAFF.

In this sample, this clone turned up a few times. The J gene is TRBJ1-5, the V gene TRBV30; D not resolved. The V end lost 0 bases, the J end lost 3 bases, and 6 bases lay between the germline ends. There are 13 residues in the CDR3. CDR1 is GTSNPN, CDR2 SVGIG, per germline (reference sequence). CDR3 nucleotides: TGTGCCTGGAGTGTACAAAACAATCAGCCCCAGCATTTT. It codes for CAWSVQNNQPQHF. Based on the CDR3 plus reference TRBV30 and TRBJ1-5, the full variable domain is SQTIHQWPATLVQPVGSPLSLECTVEGTSNPNLYWYRQAAGRGLQLLFYSVGIGQISSEVPQNLSASRPQDRQFILSSKKLLLSDSGFYLCAWSVQNNQPQHFGDGTRLSIL.

This chain links TRBV27 with TRBJ2-7; D not certain. Germline-derived CDR1 and CDR2 are MNHEY and SMNVEV (reference sequence). The V gene lost 2 bases and the J gene lost 2 bases, with 7 bases spanning the gap. The CDR3 is made up of 13 amino acids. This CDR3 is CASSLGRAYEQYF. In DNA, the CDR3 is TGTGCCAGCAGTTTAGGTAGAGCCTACGAGCAGTACTTC.

This clone was found once. The rearrangement uses TRBV6-4 and TRBJ1-2; 7 nucleotides align to TRBD1. Germline CDR1 is MRHNA and CDR2 is SNTAGT. V gave up 0 bases and J gave up 2 bases; unmatched junction bases: 6. This CDR3 has 16 amino acids. The CDR3 reads CASSDSNRGLNYGYTF. CDR3 in DNA: TGTGCCAGCAGTGACTCTAACAGGGGCCTGAACTATGGCTACACCTTC.

V usage is TRBV6-1 and J usage is TRBJ1-3; D is unresolved. Trimming took 3 bases from V and 2 from J, leaving 8 bases between them. The CDR3 sequence is 14 residues long. Germline CDR1 MNHNS, CDR2 SASEGT. CDR3 protein: CASSESVPGNTIYF. DNA for the CDR3: TGTGCCAGCAGTGAGTCGGTCCCTGGAAACACCATATATTTT.

This clone was recorded many times. Distinct nucleotide sequences in the sample also encode this CDR3. The chain uses TRBV18 and TRBJ1-3; D call uncertain. The germline gives CDR1 KGHSH, CDR2 LQKENI. The length of the CDR3 is 15 residues. The V end was cut by 3 bases, the J end by 0 bases, with 9 bases between. The CDR3 reads CASSPPRGSGNTIYF. CDR3 nucleotide sequence: TGTGCCAGCTCACCTCCACGAGGCTCTGGAAACACCATATATTTT.

This clone appeared once. The V call is TRBV6-5, the J call TRBJ1-5; D is undetermined. In germline, CDR1 is MNHEY, CDR2 SVGAGI. The CDR3 consists of 14 residues. V lost 4 bases, J lost 2 bases, and 9 bases lay in between. The CDR3 here is CASSSRRGNQPQHF. Here the CDR3 DNA reads TGTGCCAGCAGTTCGCGACGGGGCAATCAGCCCCAGCATTTT.

The chain uses TRBV7-8 and TRBJ2-3, with no clear D. The CDR3 is 13 residues long. Trimming removed 5 bases from V and 4 bases from J, with 10 bases in between. Germline CDR1 SGHVS, CDR2 FQNEAQ. This CDR3 is CASSPRAADTQYF. CDR3 nucleotides: TGTGCCAGCAGCCCACGGGCTGCAGATACGCAGTATTTT.

The V call is TRBV7-9, the J call TRBJ1-5; D unclear. This CDR3 is 15 amino acids long. V was clipped by 2 bases and J by 3 bases, with 11 bases between them. CDR1 is SEHNR and CDR2 is FQNEAQ in the germline V gene (reference sequence). The CDR3 here is CASSLSGGINQPQHF. For the CDR3, the DNA is TGTGCCAGCAGCTTAAGTGGTGGGATCAATCAGCCCCAGCATTTT.

The chain joins TRBV6-1 to TRBJ1-2; 9 positions match TRBD1. From germline, CDR1 is MNHNS and CDR2 SASEGT. J lost 3 bases, V lost 10 bases, and 3 bases had no gene match. This CDR3 is 12 amino acids long. CDR3 protein: CATGDRDYGYTF. CDR3 bases: TGTGCCACCGGGGACAGGGACTATGGCTACACCTTC.

The chain employs TRBV7-9 and TRBJ2-7; perhaps TRBD2 as D (5 bases). In germline, CDR1 is SEHNR, CDR2 FQNEAQ (reference sequence). The CDR3 length is 13 residues. V lost 6 bases and J lost 4, with 13 bases in between. For the CDR3, the DNA is TGTGCCAGCAGTCTTAAACGGGGATACGAGCAGTACTTC. Amino acids: CASSLKRGYEQYF.

The chain is built from TRBV5-1 and TRBJ1-3; a possible D gene is TRBD1 (6 bases). Trimming took off 1 base at V and 0 bases at J, with 8 bases between the two ends. CDR1 is SGHRS and CDR2 is YFSETQ in the germline V gene. The CDR3 is made up of 15 amino acids. The CDR3 nucleotides are TGCGCCAGCAGCTTGATGGGGGCCTCTGGAAACACCATATATTTT. Translating it yields CASSLMGASGNTIYF. Filled out from reference TRBV5-1 and TRBJ1-3, the complete variable domain reads KAGVTQTPRYLIKTRGQQVTLSCSPISGHRSVSWYQQTPGQGLQFLFEYFSETQRNKGNFPGRFSGRQFSNSRSEMNVSTLELGDSALYLCASSLMGASGNTIYFGEGSWLTVV.

This clone has more than one count but fewer than ten. The chain joins TRBV9 to TRBJ1-1; 9 bases agree with TRBD1. V was clipped by 2 bases and J by 1 base; unmatched bases: 0. CDR1 SGDLS and CDR2 YYNGEE come from the germline V gene. The CDR3 sequence is 14 residues long. The CDR3 region has the DNA TGTGCCAGCAGCGTGGGACAGGGGAACACTGAAGCTTTCTTT. Its translation is CASSVGQGNTEAFF.

The chain is built from TRBV28 and TRBJ1-5, with D hard to call. V shed 6 bases and J shed 4 bases, with 16 bases lying between them. Germline V gives CDR1 MDHEN, CDR2 SYDVKM. CDR3 length: 15 residues. The CDR3 region is CASSEEGGVNQPQHF. In DNA form, the CDR3 reads TGTGCCAGCAGCGAAGAGGGTGGAGTAAATCAGCCCCAGCATTTT.

CDR3 loop: CSAPSSYEQYF. CDR3 in DNA: TGCAGTGCTCCCAGCTCCTACGAGCAGTACTTC. The chain joins TRBV20-1 to TRBJ2-7; unclear D gene. The CDR3 length is 11 residues. Germline-derived CDR1 and CDR2 are DFQATT and SNEGSKA (reference sequence). Trimming stripped 5 bases from V and 0 bases from J, with 5 bases between.

The chain has TRBV28 and TRBJ1-2; 9 bases are a match to TRBD1. The V gene end was trimmed by 6 bases and the J gene end by 2 bases; junction bases not matched to a gene: 4. Germline CDR1 MDHEN, CDR2 SYDVKM. The length of the CDR3 is 14 residues. The CDR3 spells CASREQGANYGYTF. The DNA of the CDR3 is TGTGCCAGCAGGGAACAGGGGGCAAACTATGGCTACACCTTC.

This clone was counted only a few times. This sequence joins TRBV6-6 and TRBJ1-1, with D unclear. Trimming pared 0 bases from V and 1 base from J, leaving 0 bases between. This CDR3 is 12 amino acids long. Germline loops: CDR1 MNHNY, CDR2 SVGAGI (reference sequence). The CDR3 sequence is CASSYSNTEAFF. CDR3 bases: TGTGCCAGCAGTTACTCGAACACTGAAGCTTTCTTT.